This TCR beta chain was captured in a study of PD-1 blockade in classical Hodgkin lymphoma. The CDR3 is 17 amino acids. Trimming took 0 bases from V and 0 from J, leaving 14 bases between them. Germline CDR1 reads SGDLS; CDR2 reads YYNGEE. Some clones are missing from TCRdb's copy, which holds only in-frame ones; the method was immunoSEQ multiplex PCR. The table includes approximately 150,000 clones, less than 80% detected once. Every patient relapsed after autologous stem cell transplantation, and brentuximab vedotin exposure varied. The receptor was derived from a human donor with classical Hodgkin lymphoma. The sequencing here drew on peripheral blood mononuclear cells (PBMCs), taken before the second cycle of nivolumab. The chain couples TRBV9 to TRBJ2-3; TRBD2 is a possible D gene (6 bases). CDR3 residues: CASSVGARGTSTDTQYF. CDR3 sequence (DNA): TGTGCCAGCAGCGTAGGAGCCCGCGGGACTAGCACAGATACGCAGTATTTT.